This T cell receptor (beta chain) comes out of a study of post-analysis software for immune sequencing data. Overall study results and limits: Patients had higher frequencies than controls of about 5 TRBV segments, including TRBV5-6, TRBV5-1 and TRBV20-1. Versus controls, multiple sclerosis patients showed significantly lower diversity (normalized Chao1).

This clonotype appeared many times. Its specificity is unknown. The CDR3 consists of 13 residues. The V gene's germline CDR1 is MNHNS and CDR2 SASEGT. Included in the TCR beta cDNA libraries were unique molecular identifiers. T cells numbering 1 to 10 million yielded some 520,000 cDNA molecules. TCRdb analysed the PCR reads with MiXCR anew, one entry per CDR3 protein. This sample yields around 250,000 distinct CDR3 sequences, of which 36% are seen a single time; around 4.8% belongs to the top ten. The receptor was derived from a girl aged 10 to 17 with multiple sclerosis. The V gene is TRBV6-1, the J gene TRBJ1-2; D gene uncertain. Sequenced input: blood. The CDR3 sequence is CATKFAERDGYTF. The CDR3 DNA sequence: TGTGCGACGAAGTTCGCGGAAAGGGATGGCTACACCTTC.